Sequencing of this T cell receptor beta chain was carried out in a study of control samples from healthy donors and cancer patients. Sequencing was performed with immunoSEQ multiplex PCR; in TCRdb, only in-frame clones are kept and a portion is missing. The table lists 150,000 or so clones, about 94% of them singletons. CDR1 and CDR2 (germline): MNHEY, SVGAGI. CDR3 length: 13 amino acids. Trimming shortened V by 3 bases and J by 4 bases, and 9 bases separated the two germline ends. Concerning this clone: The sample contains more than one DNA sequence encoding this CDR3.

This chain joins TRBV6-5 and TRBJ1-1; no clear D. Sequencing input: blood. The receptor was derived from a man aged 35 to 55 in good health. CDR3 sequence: CASSYRGGTEAFF. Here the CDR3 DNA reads TGTGCCAGCAGTTATCGGGGAGGCACTGAAGCTTTCTTT.